Listed here are 24 T cell receptor beta chains from one sample, sequenced in a study of T cells in Graves' hyperthyroidism and ophthalmopathy. Amplified TCR beta CDR3 regions derived from RNA transcripts. An initial round of RT-PCR targeting the TCR CDR3 relied on the HTBI primer set. TCRdb redid the calling of the multiplex PCR reads with MiXCR, one entry per CDR3 protein. The table records more than 300,000 distinct CDR3 sequences, approximately 15% of them present only once. The sequenced sample was blood. The receptors shown here come from a woman aged 25 to 45 with Graves' hyperthyroidism.

The chain recombines TRBV20-1 with TRBJ2-1; D call uncertain. V was cut by 2 bases and J by 6 bases, with 5 bases left in between. This CDR3 is built from 11 residues. Per the germline V gene, CDR1 is DFQATT and CDR2 is SNEGSKA (reference sequence). The CDR3 region is CSARSINEQFF. CDR3 nucleotides: TGCAGTGCTAGAAGTATCAATGAGCAGTTCTTC.

The rearrangement joins TRBV20-1 to TRBJ2-7; D is uncertain. CDR3 length: 14 residues. Germline V lookup: CDR1 DFQATT, CDR2 SNEGSKA (reference sequence). V was trimmed by 3 bases and J by 2 bases, leaving 14 bases between them. CDR3 sequence (DNA): TGCAGTGCTAGGTTGGACGTGGGTACCTACGAGCAGTACTTC. Its protein product is CSARLDVGTYEQYF.

In this sample, this clonotype turned up a few times. This chain uses TRBV9 with TRBJ2-2; 10 bases align to TRBD2. The germline gives CDR1 SGDLS, CDR2 YYNGEE. V dropped 3 bases and J dropped 6; count of bases not matched to a gene: 5. CDR3 size: 15 residues. CDR3 sequence reads: CASSEELAGAGELFF. CDR3 in DNA: TGTGCCAGCAGCGAGGAGCTAGCGGGAGCCGGGGAGCTGTTTTTT. The full variable domain, completed using reference TRBV9 and TRBJ2-2, is DSGVTQTPKHLITATGQRVTLRCSPRSGDLSVYWYQQSLDQGLQFLIQYYNGEERAKGNILERFSAQQFPDLHSELNLSSLELGDSALYFCASSEELAGAGELFFGEGSRLTVL.

This clonotype was counted ten times or more. One end of the junction does not line up with germline, which may come from a read error. V and J are TRBV5-1 and TRBJ2-5; D possibly corresponds to TRBD2 (5 bases). CDR1 and CDR2 from the germline V gene are SGHRS and YFSETQ. This CDR3 has 14 amino acids. CDR3: CASSLEAVQETQYF. The CDR3 DNA sequence: TGTGCCAGCAGCTTAGAAGCGGTTCAAGAGACCCAGTACTTC.

This clonotype showed up just a few times. The chain employs TRBV6-5 and TRBJ2-2, with 9 bases that match TRBD2. Germline-derived CDR1 and CDR2 are MNHEY and SVGAGI. The CDR3 has 16 residues. V was pared by 0 bases and J by 6 bases, with 5 bases of the junction left unmatched. CDR3 DNA sequence: TGTGCCAGCAGTTACTCGGGACTAGCTACCTCCGGGGAGCTGTTTTTT. Translating it yields CASSYSGLATSGELFF.

There are many counts of this clonotype. The chain carries TRBV11-1 and TRBJ2-1; TRBD2 agrees at 10 bases. CDR3 length: 16 amino acids. With 5 bases clipped from V and 0 bases from J, the junction kept 4 bases outside the gene matches. Germline assignment: CDR1 SGHAT and CDR2 FQDESV (reference sequence). The CDR3 bases are TGTGCCAGCAGCCGGTGGACTAGCGGCTCCTACAATGAGCAGTTCTTC. Amino acid sequence: CASSRWTSGSYNEQFF.

This sequence joins TRBV7-2 and TRBJ2-3; weak D call: TRBD1 (5 bases). The germline CDR1 and CDR2 sequences are SGHTA and FQGNSA. Deletions cut 2 bases from V and 2 bases from J, with 8 bases between. This CDR3 is built from 14 residues. In DNA, the CDR3 is TGTGCCAGCAGCTTATGGGGCCCCACAGATACGCAGTATTTT. Residues: CASSLWGPTDTQYF.

V gene TRBV4-1 combines with J gene TRBJ1-5; TRBD1 agrees at 8 bases. Germline V lookup: CDR1 MGHRA, CDR2 YSYEKL. The CDR3 is made up of 17 amino acids. With 0 bases clipped from V and 6 bases from J, the junction kept 10 bases outside the gene matches. The CDR3, as DNA: TGCGCCAGCAGCCAAGACCTCAGAGGGACAGGCAGTCAGCCCCAGCATTTT. Its translation: CASSQDLRGTGSQPQHF.

This clonotype was seen only a few times. The chain is built from TRBV24-1 and TRBJ2-3; tentative D call: TRBD1 (6 bases). Per the germline V gene, CDR1 is KGHDR and CDR2 is SFDVKD. The CDR3 extends over 14 amino acids. V was trimmed by 5 bases and J by 4 bases, leaving 12 bases between them. The CDR3 here is CATSVTGQPDTQYF. Here the CDR3 DNA reads TGTGCCACCAGTGTCACCGGACAGCCAGATACGCAGTATTTT.

In this sample, this clonotype turned up many times. CDR3 region: CASSLDLDSRGETQYF. CDR3 in DNA: TGTGCCAGCAGCTTAGATCTGGACTCCAGAGGAGAGACCCAGTACTTC. This chain connects TRBV11-2 to TRBJ2-5; TRBD2 might be the D (5 bases). Looked up from germline, CDR1 is SGHAT and CDR2 is FQNNGV. This CDR3 region has 16 residues. Trimming took off 0 bases at V and 4 bases at J, with 15 bases between the two ends.

In its sample, this clonotype was seen a few times. The rearrangement uses TRBV6-4 and TRBJ2-7, with D hard to call. There are 14 residues in the CDR3. The ends were cut back, 5 bases at V and 4 bases at J, with 15 bases in the middle. Germline lookup yields CDR1 MRHNA and CDR2 SNTAGT. CDR3 bases: TGTGCCAGCAGTTCTCAACAAACTCTATACGAGCAGTACTTC. Translated: CASSSQQTLYEQYF.

The V gene is TRBV7-3, the J gene TRBJ1-1; D might be TRBD1 (6 bases). The germline V and J ends were trimmed by 5 bases and 4 bases, with 26 bases remaining between them. The CDR3 sequence is 18 residues long. Germline CDR1 and CDR2: SGHTA and FQGTGA. The CDR3 sequence: CASSPSRDTGRVSTEAFF. The CDR3 bases are TGTGCCAGCAGCCCATCTAGGGATACAGGGAGGGTCAGCACTGAAGCTTTCTTT. Full variable domain (remainder filled in from reference TRBV7-3 and TRBJ1-1): GAGVSQTPSNKVTEKGKYVELRCDPISGHTALYWYRQSLGQGPEFLIYFQGTGAADDSGLPNDRFFAVRPEGSVSTLKIQRTERGDSAVYLCASSPSRDTGRVSTEAFFGQGTRLTVV.

This clonotype was detected many times. The J gene is TRBJ1-2, the V gene TRBV7-8, with TRBD1 identical over 8 bases. The CDR3 totals 15 residues. The germline V gene encodes CDR1 SGHVS and CDR2 FQNEAQ. V dropped 4 bases and J dropped 4; count of bases not matched to a gene: 8. Here the CDR3 reads CASSSTDRGPYGYTF. The CDR3 DNA reads TGTGCCAGCAGCTCAACTGACAGGGGACCCTATGGCTACACCTTC.

This clonotype was detected only a few times. This may be a read error, as it is one base from a much larger clone. The chain combines TRBV11-3 with TRBJ2-7, with D possibly matching TRBD2 (6 bases). CDR3 length: 13 amino acids. Germline V gene data show CDR1 as SGHNT and CDR2 as YENEEA. The V and J ends lost 4 bases and 1 base respectively, with 8 bases between them. The CDR3 reads CASSSGESYEQYF. Written as DNA, the CDR3 is TGTGCCAGCAGCTCGGGGGAATCCTACGAGCAGTACTTC.

This clonotype was counted many times. The chain carries TRBV3-1 and TRBJ2-5; D gene uncertain. Germline CDR1 and CDR2: LGHDT and YNNKEL (reference sequence). This CDR3 is 14 amino acids long. V gave up 4 bases and J gave up 5 bases, with 14 bases separating them. The CDR3 coding sequence is TGTGCCAGCAGCCCCCGAGCGAGGCGGGAGACCCAGTACTTC. It is translated as CASSPRARRETQYF.

Worth noting for this clonotype: One end of the junction is discordant with germline, which a read error may explain. The chain links TRBV6-1 to TRBJ2-2; 11 nucleotides line up with TRBD2. CDR1 and CDR2 from the germline V gene are MNHNS and SASEGT. The CDR3 runs to 16 residues. The CDR3 nucleotides read TGTGTCAGCAGTGAAGGTCCTAGCGGGAGGTACGGGGAGCTGTTTTTT. Translated: CVSSEGPSGRYGELFF.

This clonotype appeared many times. The gene calls are TRBV6-1 and TRBJ2-7; 7 positions agree with TRBD1. The CDR3 consists of 16 residues. V gave up 8 bases and J gave up 0 bases; unmatched junction bases: 13. The V gene's germline CDR1 is MNHNS and CDR2 SASEGT. In DNA, the CDR3 is TGTGCCAGCCGTAACCGCCAGGGGGAGAGCTCCTACGAGCAGTACTTC. Amino acid sequence: CASRNRQGESSYEQYF.

This clonotype showed up many times. The genes are TRBV5-8 and TRBJ2-7; 7 bases line up with TRBD1. This CDR3 spans 13 amino acids. Germline V lookup: CDR1 SGHTS, CDR2 YDEGEE. The V segment lost 5 bases and the J segment 5 bases; nucleotides outside the gene matches: 7. CDR3 sequence: CASRRETGDEQYF. The CDR3 DNA is TGTGCCAGCAGGAGAGAAACAGGGGACGAGCAGTACTTC.

Ten or more counts support this clonotype. The J gene is TRBJ2-2, the V gene TRBV28; D is unresolved. The CDR3 has 11 residues. Germline CDR1 MDHEN, CDR2 SYDVKM. V was pared by 5 bases and J by 4 bases, with 2 bases between. CDR3 in DNA: TGTGCCAGCAGTGCCACCGGGGAGCTGTTTTTT. It is translated as CASSATGELFF.

This clonotype showed up many times. This rearrangement joins TRBV7-2 to TRBJ1-5; TRBD1 matches 7 bases. Germline CDR1 SGHTA, CDR2 FQGNSA. V gave up 5 bases and J gave up 6 bases; unmatched junction bases: 7. The CDR3 consists of 14 residues. CDR3: CASSARQGGQPQHF. The CDR3 DNA reads as TGTGCCAGCAGCGCCCGACAGGGCGGTCAGCCCCAGCATTTT.

At least ten counts were recorded for this clonotype. The chain joins TRBV30 to TRBJ2-5; D assignment may be TRBD1 or TRBD2 (6 bases each). The CDR3 consists of 17 residues. Germline values: CDR1 GTSNPN, CDR2 SVGIG (reference sequence). V lost 1 base and J lost 0, with 18 bases in between. This CDR3 is CAWSGGVQGIDQETQYF. CDR3 DNA sequence: TGTGCCTGGAGTGGGGGGGTACAGGGTATCGACCAAGAGACCCAGTACTTC.

This clonotype was recorded a few times. The V and J genes are TRBV29-1 and TRBJ2-1; 12 nucleotides match TRBD1. This CDR3 is built from 14 residues. The germline V gene has CDR1 SQVTM and CDR2 ANQGSEA. V shed 7 bases and J 7 bases; nucleotides not matched to a gene: 8. DNA of the CDR3: TGCAGCGCGGTCCGGGACAGGGGGCATAATGAGCAGTTCTTC. It specifies CSAVRDRGHNEQFF.

This clonotype was seen many times. The CDR3 here is CASSLGDISYEQYF. The CDR3, as DNA: TGTGCCAGCAGCCTCGGGGACATATCCTACGAGCAGTACTTC. The chain recombines TRBV13 with TRBJ2-7; TRBD1 might be the D (6 bases). Trimming took 5 bases from V and 1 from J, leaving 12 bases between them. In germline, CDR1 is PRHDT, CDR2 FYEKMQ (reference sequence). This CDR3 spans 14 amino acids.

Comment on this clonotype: Possible read error: a much larger clone is one base away. The chain combines TRBV10-3 with TRBJ2-1; D is unclear. This CDR3 region has 12 residues. Germline V gene data show CDR1 as ENHRY and CDR2 as SYGVKD. CDR3 coding DNA: TGTACCATCAGTCCTACGAGCAATGAGCAGTTCTTC. This translates into CTISPTSNEQFF.